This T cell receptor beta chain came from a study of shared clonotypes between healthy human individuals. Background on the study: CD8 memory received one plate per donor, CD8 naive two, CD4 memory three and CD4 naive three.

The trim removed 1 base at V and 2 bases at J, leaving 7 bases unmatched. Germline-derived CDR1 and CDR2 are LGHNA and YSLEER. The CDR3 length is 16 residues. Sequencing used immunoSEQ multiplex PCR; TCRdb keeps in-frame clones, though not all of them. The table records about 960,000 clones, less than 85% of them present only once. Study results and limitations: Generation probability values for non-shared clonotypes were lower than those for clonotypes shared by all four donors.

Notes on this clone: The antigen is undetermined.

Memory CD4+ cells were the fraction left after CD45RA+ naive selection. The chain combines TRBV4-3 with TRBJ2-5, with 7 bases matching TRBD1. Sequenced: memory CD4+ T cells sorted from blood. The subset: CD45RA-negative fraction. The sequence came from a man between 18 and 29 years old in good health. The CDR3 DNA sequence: TGCGCCAGCAGCCAAGGGGTACAGGGGCCACAAGAGACCCAGTACTTC. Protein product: CASSQGVQGPQETQYF.